This T cell receptor (beta chain) was sequenced in a study of radiotherapy plus CTLA-4 blockade in lung cancer. Of note for this clone: Antigen: not known.

The study's findings and limits: Expansion in blood of tumor-derived TCR clones was seen after radiotherapy plus ipilimumab.

Method: immunoSEQ multiplex PCR; TCRdb's copy keeps in-frame clones and lacks some. The repertoire holds about 110,000 clones, approximately 80% seen once, with approximately 3.5% in the top ten. The CDR3 runs to 12 residues. The ends lost 7 bases at V and 8 bases at J; junction bases unmatched: 5. Germline V lookup: CDR1 SNHLY, CDR2 FYNNEI. The source is a human donor with non-small cell lung cancer that progressed on radiotherapy plus ipilimumab. Some clones in this sample may be carry-over from other donors' samples. This sample comprised peripheral blood, obtained from a patient treated with radiotherapy plus ipilimumab. This rearrangement joins TRBV2 to TRBJ1-3; the match to TRBD1 covers 7 bases. The CDR3 DNA is TGTGCCAGCACTTACACAGGGGACACCATATATTTT. The encoded protein is CASTYTGDTIYF. The entire variable domain, with the rest obtained from reference TRBV2 and TRBJ1-3, is as follows: EPEVTQTPSHQVTQMGQEVILRCVPISNHLYFYWYRQILGQKVEFLVSFYNNEISEKSEIFDDQFSVERPDGSNFTLKIRSTKLEDSAMYFCASTYTGDTIYFGEGSWLTVV.